This T cell receptor beta chain was profiled in a study of shared clonotypes between healthy human individuals. Background on the study: Donors had three CD4 naive, three CD4 memory, two CD8 naive and one CD8 memory plate apiece. Study outcomes and limitations: The rarefaction results pointed to incomplete sorted-subset sequencing despite large depth.

Between the trimmed V and J ends, which lost 5 bases and 0 bases, there was a span of 11 bases. CDR1 and CDR2 (germline): LNHDA, SQIVND (reference sequence). The CDR3 totals 15 residues. As to this clone: Antigen unknown.

Genomic DNA belonging to each subset was distributed in equal measure over several immunoSEQ plates. The assay was immunoSEQ multiplex PCR, and TCRdb's table has in-frame clones only and misses some. The sample contains 950,000 to 1,300,000 clones, roughly 75% of which appear only once. This chain connects TRBV19 to TRBJ1-5, with TRBD1 as a possible D gene (6 bases). The specimen sequenced was memory CD4+ T cells sorted from blood. Noted subset: CD45RA-negative fraction. This receptor was taken from a young man in good health. CDR3 DNA: TGTGCCAGTAGTCCACAGGGATTTAGCAATCAGCCCCAGCATTTT. As protein: CASSPQGFSNQPQHF.